The 21 T cell receptor beta chains below come from one sample, sequenced in a study of blood T cell repertoires in COVID-19. Profiling relied on immunoSEQ multiplex PCR, and the TCRdb table lists in-frame clones only, not all of them. The table includes roughly 80,000 clones, roughly nine tenths detected once. Sequenced input: peripheral blood. Every receptor here comes from a man aged 50-59 years with COVID-19, enrolled during active disease.

This chain connects TRBV6-5 to TRBJ2-2; TRBD2 aligns across 7 bases. Germline CDR1 and CDR2: MNHEY and SVGAGI. CDR3 length equals 15 residues. Trimming removed 6 bases from V and 4 bases from J; junction bases left unmatched: 8. CDR3 loop: CASRRVSGFTGELFF. As DNA, the CDR3 is TGTGCCAGCAGGCGAGTTAGCGGGTTCACCGGGGAGCTGTTTTTT.

The chain employs TRBV7-9 and TRBJ1-2; possibly TRBD1 for D (6 bases). Trimming took 2 bases from V and 5 from J, leaving 15 bases between them. Per germline, CDR1 SEHNR and CDR2 FQNEAQ (reference sequence). CDR3 length equals 15 residues. DNA of the CDR3: TGTGCCAGCAGCTTACCCCGTCCAGGGGTTTATGGCTACACCTTC. It encodes CASSLPRPGVYGYTF.

The chain has TRBV3-1 (or the pseudogene TRBV3-2) and TRBJ2-4; D remains ambiguous. Germline V gene lookup returns CDR1 LGHDT and CDR2 YNNKEL (reference sequence). Trimming removed 1 base from V and 9 bases from J, with 7 bases in between. The CDR3 is 12 residues long. The CDR3 nucleotides read TGTGCCAGCAGCCAAGCATCGAGCATTCAGTACTTC. Its translation: CASSQASSIQYF.

The rearrangement links TRBV2 to TRBJ2-7; no clear D. Between the trimmed V and J ends, which lost 3 bases and 4 bases, there was a span of 13 bases. CDR1 and CDR2 (germline): SNHLY, FYNNEI. The length of the CDR3 is 14 residues. CDR3: CASSDSSPRYEQYV. The CDR3 coding sequence is TGTGCCAGCAGTGACAGCAGCCCCAGGTACGAGCAGTACGTC.

The DNA for the CDR3 is TGTGCCAGCAGCCCTCCGGGGTTCCTTGATACGCAGTATTTT. Its translation is CASSPPGFLDTQYF. V and J are TRBV7-9 and TRBJ2-3; D perhaps matches TRBD2 (5 bases). Germline CDR1 SEHNR, CDR2 FQNEAQ (reference sequence). Deletions cut 5 bases from V and 6 bases from J, with 15 bases between. CDR3 length equals 14 residues.

The V call is TRBV30, the J call TRBJ2-1, with 8 bases identical to TRBD2. Unmatched junction bases numbered 12, after V lost 3 bases and J lost 5 bases. This CDR3 comprises 16 residues. Germline-derived CDR1 and CDR2 are GTSNPN and SVGIG (reference sequence). CDR3 sequence reads: CAWSGGQRERDNEQFF. The CDR3 coding sequence is TGTGCCTGGAGCGGAGGGCAGCGGGAGAGAGACAATGAGCAGTTCTTC.

CDR3: CASSDEWGADTQYF. CDR3 nucleotide sequence: TGTGCCAGCAGTGACGAGTGGGGGGCAGATACGCAGTATTTT. The chain links TRBV2 to TRBJ2-3; TRBD2 is a possible D gene (6 bases). Germline CDR1 and CDR2: SNHLY and FYNNEI. The V gene lost 3 bases and the J gene lost 4 bases, with 11 bases spanning the gap. This CDR3 comprises 14 residues.

This chain connects TRBV7-8 to TRBJ2-3; the match to TRBD2 covers 15 bases. The V and J ends lost 2 bases and 7 bases, in that order; junction bases with no gene match: 10. This CDR3 has 18 amino acids. From germline, CDR1 is SGHVS and CDR2 FQNEAQ. The CDR3 nucleotides read TGTGCCAGCAGCTTACGCGGGACTAGCGGGAGGAGGGAGAATACGCAGTATTTT. Encoded protein: CASSLRGTSGRRENTQYF.

V gene TRBV6-5 combines with J gene TRBJ2-3; no reliable D call. CDR3 length: 11 residues. The ends were cut back, 6 bases at V and 6 bases at J, with 7 bases in the middle. CDR1 is MNHEY, CDR2 SVGAGI, per germline. CDR3 coding DNA: TGTGCCAGCAGGACCGGGGATACGCAGTATTTT. Its protein product is CASRTGDTQYF.

The chain employs TRBV11-2 and TRBJ2-2; TRBD2 matches 13 bases. The CDR3 is 17 amino acids. J gave up 3 bases and V 5 bases, and 6 bases lay outside the gene matches. Germline V lookup: CDR1 SGHAT, CDR2 FQNNGV. CDR3 amino acids: CASSPGLAGLYTGELFF. CDR3 sequence (DNA): TGTGCCAGCAGCCCGGGACTAGCGGGGCTTTACACCGGGGAGCTGTTTTTT.

V gene TRBV6-5 combines with J gene TRBJ1-2, with D unresolved. CDR1 and CDR2 from the germline V gene are MNHEY and SVGAGI. This CDR3 spans 14 amino acids. V dropped 2 bases and J dropped 2 bases, with 9 bases sitting between them. CDR3 in DNA: TGTGCCAGCAGTTACCTACCGAAAAACTATGGCTACACCTTC. This translates into CASSYLPKNYGYTF.

The chain uses TRBV5-5 and TRBJ1-1; the D is unclear. Between the trimmed V and J ends, which lost 3 bases and 1 base, there was a span of 7 bases. Germline V lookup: CDR1 SGHKS, CDR2 YYEKEE (reference sequence). The CDR3 contains 13 residues. CDR3 nucleotide sequence: TGTGCCAGCAGCTCAGACTGGAACACTGAAGCTTTCTTT. Amino acids: CASSSDWNTEAFF. Looking up the rest from reference TRBV5-5 and TRBJ1-1 gives the full variable domain: DAGVTQSPTHLIKTRGQQVTLRCSPISGHKSVSWYQQVLGQGPQFIFQYYEKEERGRGNFPDRFSARQFPNYSSELNVNALLLGDSALYLCASSSDWNTEAFFGQGTRLTVV.

The V gene is TRBV7-2, the J gene TRBJ2-3; TRBD2 aligns across 12 bases. Germline CDR1 and CDR2: SGHTA and FQGNSA. Trimming at V came to 2 bases and at J to 3 bases, leaving 0 bases not matched to a gene. This CDR3 is built from 15 residues. CDR3 protein: CASSLLAGGTDTQYF. As DNA, the CDR3 is TGTGCCAGCAGCTTACTAGCGGGAGGGACAGATACGCAGTATTTT.

J is TRBJ1-1 and V is TRBV7-2; D is undetermined. CDR1 is SGHTA, CDR2 FQGNSA, per germline. The CDR3 has 14 amino acids. V lost 1 base and J lost 9, with 15 bases in between. The CDR3 DNA follows: TGTGCCAGCAGCTTAGACTTGTCGGTCGTCCAAGCTTTCTTT. This gives the protein CASSLDLSVVQAFF. Full variable domain (missing parts from reference TRBV7-2 and TRBJ1-1): GAGVSQSPSNKVTEKGKDVELRCDPISGHTALYWYRQSLGQGLEFLIYFQGNSAPDKSGLPSDRFSAERTGGSVSTLTIQRTQQEDSAVYLCASSLDLSVVQAFFGQGTRLTVV.

This sequence joins TRBV11-2 and TRBJ2-3; a weak D match, TRBD1 (5 bases). V lost 0 bases to trimming and J lost 3 bases, with 13 bases between them. Germline V gene data show CDR1 as SGHAT and CDR2 as FQNNGV. The CDR3 sequence is 16 residues long. This chain's CDR3 is CASSLDQGVGTDTQYF. The CDR3 nucleotides read TGTGCCAGCAGCTTAGATCAAGGGGTGGGGACAGATACGCAGTATTTT.

V gene TRBV6-5 combines with J gene TRBJ2-7, with D uncertain. The V end lost 6 bases, the J end lost 0 bases, and 3 bases lay between the germline ends. The germline CDR1 and CDR2 sequences are MNHEY and SVGAGI. This CDR3 region has 11 residues. CDR3 nucleotides: TGTGCCAGCAGGAGCTCCTACGAGCAGTACGTC. Its protein product is CASRSSYEQYV.

The chain has TRBV6-1 and TRBJ1-1; D gene uncertain. The V end lost 0 bases, the J end lost 9 bases, and 17 bases lay between the germline ends. The CDR3 has 15 amino acids. Germline-derived CDR1 and CDR2 are MNHNS and SASEGT. This chain's CDR3 is CASSEAPRERLKAFF. As DNA, the CDR3 is TGTGCCAGCAGTGAAGCCCCCCGGGAACGGCTGAAAGCTTTCTTT.

The J gene is TRBJ1-4, the V gene TRBV19, with D perhaps TRBD1 (6 bases). Germline CDR1 is LNHDA and CDR2 is SQIVND (reference sequence). This CDR3 spans 16 amino acids. V lost 4 bases to trimming and J lost 5 bases, with 17 bases between them. The CDR3 DNA is TGTGCCAGTAGTAAAGGGACACAAGTTCTAAATGAAAAACTGTTTTTT. This encodes CASSKGTQVLNEKLFF.

The chain is built from TRBV11-2 and TRBJ2-1; 13 bases are a match to TRBD2. The CDR3 is 15 amino acids. Per the germline V gene, CDR1 is SGHAT and CDR2 is FQNNGV. With 5 bases clipped from V and 3 bases from J, the junction kept 1 base outside the gene matches. The CDR3 nucleotides read TGTGCCAGCAGCAGGACTAGCGGGAGCTACAATGAGCAGTTCTTC. Translation gives CASSRTSGSYNEQFF.

The chain has TRBV19 and TRBJ2-1; no firm D call. CDR3 size: 13 residues. From germline, CDR1 is LNHDA and CDR2 SQIVND (reference sequence). Trimming took 6 bases from V and 6 from J, leaving 12 bases between them. CDR3: CASSILPGNEQFF. The CDR3 DNA is TGTGCCAGTAGCATCCTTCCGGGCAATGAGCAGTTCTTC.

The rearrangement joins TRBV24-1 to TRBJ2-3; TRBD2 agrees at 9 bases. With 4 bases clipped from V and 2 bases from J, the junction kept 6 bases outside the gene matches. The CDR3 runs 16 residues. The germline V gene encodes CDR1 KGHDR and CDR2 SFDVKD. For the CDR3, the DNA is TGTGCCACCAGTGACACCGGACTAGCGTCCACAGATACGCAGTATTTT. Protein: CATSDTGLASTDTQYF.